This entry lists 22 T cell receptor beta chains sequenced from one sample in a study of T cell changes during pregnancy in multiple sclerosis. Assay: immunoSEQ multiplex PCR; the TCRdb copy retains only in-frame clones and omits some. The table shows tens of thousands of clones, with more than 90% occurring only once. Sequencing used peripheral blood, obtained after pregnancy. These receptors were obtained from a female donor in good health, enrolled as a control in a pregnancy study.

The chain recombines TRBV10-2 with TRBJ2-1; TRBD2 matches at 8 bases. Looked up from germline, CDR1 is WSHSY and CDR2 is SAAADI. Trimming took 8 bases from V and 1 from J; bases not matched to a gene: 4. The CDR3 loop spans 14 amino acids. CDR3 DNA sequence: TGCGCCAGCTCGCCGGGGGGGTCCTACAATGAGCAGTTCTTC. As protein: CASSPGGSYNEQFF.

The chain couples TRBV11-3 to TRBJ2-7; unclear D gene. CDR1 SGHNT and CDR2 YENEEA come from the germline V gene. The CDR3 runs 13 residues. Trimming removed 5 bases from V and 6 bases from J, with 14 bases in between. CDR3 nucleotide sequence: TGTGCCAGCAGCGCGCTAGGCTCGGGCGAGCAGTACTTC. Residues: CASSALGSGEQYF.

V and J are TRBV4-1 and TRBJ2-5, with 13 nucleotides matching TRBD2. The germline V gene has CDR1 MGHRA and CDR2 YSYEKL. The CDR3 has 20 amino acids. V dropped 0 bases and J dropped 4; count of bases not matched to a gene: 14. In DNA form, the CDR3 reads TGCGCCAGCAGCCAAGAATCAGAACTAGCGGGGGGGTCTGATGTAGAGACCCAGTACTTC. This codes for CASSQESELAGGSDVETQYF.

The count of this clone is one. The chain links TRBV4-2 to TRBJ2-1; D not resolved. The ends were cut back, 0 bases at V and 7 bases at J, with 7 bases in the middle. This CDR3 spans 13 amino acids. Germline assignment: CDR1 LGHNA and CDR2 YNFKEQ. The CDR3 loop reads CASSQESLNEQFF. CDR3 nucleotides: TGTGCCAGCAGCCAAGAAAGCCTTAATGAGCAGTTCTTC.

The rearrangement links TRBV4-1 to TRBJ2-5; TRBD2 might be the D (6 bases). V was pared by 3 bases and J by 2 bases, with 13 bases between. Germline CDR1 and CDR2: MGHRA and YSYEKL. CDR3 length equals 15 residues. For the CDR3, the DNA is TGCGCCAGCAGCCAGATAAATAGCGGACAAGAGACCCAGTACTTC. It yields the protein CASSQINSGQETQYF.

The V and J genes are TRBV7-9 and TRBJ1-3; TRBD1 matches at 10 bases. Unmatched junction bases numbered 6, after V lost 5 bases and J lost 5 bases. The CDR3 covers 15 residues. Germline V lookup: CDR1 SEHNR, CDR2 FQNEAQ (reference sequence). The CDR3 is CASSDPGQGRNTIYF. CDR3 sequence (DNA): TGTGCCAGCAGCGACCCGGGACAGGGGAGAAACACCATATATTTT.

This clone showed up just once. The chain is built from TRBV19 and TRBJ2-3; no clear D gene. In germline, CDR1 is LNHDA, CDR2 SQIVND (reference sequence). This CDR3 has 14 amino acids. Trimming removed 3 bases from V and 2 bases from J, with 9 bases in between. CDR3 in DNA: TGTGCCAGTAGTATGGCCCCGAACACAGATACGCAGTATTTT. Translated: CASSMAPNTDTQYF. The complete variable domain, with remaining parts taken from reference TRBV19 and TRBJ2-3, reads DGGITQSPKYLFRKEGQNVTLSCEQNLNHDAMYWYRQDPGQGLRLIYYSQIVNDFQKGDIAEGYSVSREKKESFPLTVTSAQKNPTAFYLCASSMAPNTDTQYFGPGTRLTVL.

The J gene is TRBJ2-7, the V gene TRBV18, with TRBD1 matching 7 bases. The length of the CDR3 is 14 residues. Germline V gives CDR1 KGHSH, CDR2 LQKENI. The V gene end was trimmed by 5 bases and the J gene end by 3 bases; junction bases not matched to a gene: 7. CDR3 nucleotides: TGTGCCAGCTCAAGACAGGGTTGGGGCTACGAGCAGTACTTC. Its translation is CASSRQGWGYEQYF. Full variable domain (outside the CDR3, taken from reference TRBV18 and TRBJ2-7): NAGVMQNPRHLVRRRGQEARLRCSPMKGHSHVYWYRQLPEEGLKFMVYLQKENIIDESGMPKERFSAEFPKEGPSILRIQQVVRGDSAAYFCASSRQGWGYEQYFGPGTRLTVT.

This chain links TRBV19 with TRBJ2-1; 12 bases agree with TRBD2. The V gene end was trimmed by 7 bases and the J gene end by 3 bases; junction bases not matched to a gene: 1. The CDR3 has 14 amino acids. The germline gives CDR1 LNHDA, CDR2 SQIVND (reference sequence). CDR3 sequence: CASTSGGDYNEQFF. The CDR3 bases are TGTGCCAGTACTAGCGGGGGGGACTACAATGAGCAGTTCTTC.

The chain carries TRBV5-4 and TRBJ2-5, with 7 nucleotides matching TRBD2. With 0 bases clipped from V and 4 bases from J, the junction kept 9 bases outside the gene matches. CDR1 is SGHNT, CDR2 YYREEE, per germline (reference sequence). The CDR3 is made up of 16 amino acids. The CDR3, as DNA: TGTGCCAGCAGCTTGGGGTCTAGCGGAGTGCGAGAGACCCAGTACTTC. Translating it yields CASSLGSSGVRETQYF.

V and J are TRBV7-3 and TRBJ2-1, with D unresolved. The germline V and J ends were trimmed by 5 bases and 7 bases, with 27 bases remaining between them. CDR1 and CDR2 (germline): SGHTA, FQGTGA. The CDR3 extends over 18 amino acids. The chain's CDR3 is CASSPTNGFSWRLNEQFF. DNA for the CDR3: TGTGCCAGCAGCCCGACGAACGGGTTTAGTTGGCGGCTGAATGAGCAGTTCTTC.

A single count supports this clone. V and J are TRBV2 and TRBJ1-4; D call uncertain. This CDR3 is 14 amino acids long. Germline V gene sequence: CDR1 SNHLY, CDR2 FYNNEI. The ends were cut back, 2 bases at V and 0 bases at J, with 4 bases in the middle. The CDR3 nucleotides read TGTGCCAGCAGTGAACTAACAACTAATGAAAAACTGTTTTTT. This codes for CASSELTTNEKLFF.

CDR3 sequence (DNA): TGTGCCAGCAGCCCCCGGGCGAACACCGGGGAGCTGTTTTTT. The encoded protein is CASSPRANTGELFF. J is TRBJ2-2 and V is TRBV28, with D uncertain. From germline, CDR1 is MDHEN and CDR2 SYDVKM. The germline V and J ends were trimmed by 6 bases and 0 bases, with 8 bases remaining between them. CDR3 length: 14 amino acids.

V and J are TRBV28 and TRBJ1-5; no clear D gene. CDR1 and CDR2 from the germline V gene are MDHEN and SYDVKM. The V gene lost 5 bases and the J gene lost 6 bases, with 17 bases spanning the gap. The CDR3 sequence is 15 residues long. CDR3 sequence: CASSTDNSKRQPQHF. In DNA form, the CDR3 reads TGTGCCAGCAGTACAGATAACTCTAAACGTCAGCCCCAGCATTTT.

This clone was counted a single time. V usage is TRBV27 and J usage is TRBJ2-1; no firm D call. Germline V CDR1 and CDR2: MNHEY, SMNVEV (reference sequence). This CDR3 region has 13 residues. V lost 3 bases and J lost 9, with 12 bases in between. The CDR3 coding sequence is TGTGCCAGCAGTTTTACTGGTCTCGGTGAGCAGTTCTTC. Translating it yields CASSFTGLGEQFF.

The rearrangement links TRBV27 to TRBJ2-7; 8 bases are shared with TRBD1. After removal of 0 bases from V and 1 base from J, the junction contained 11 bases not matched to a gene. The CDR3 is 18 residues long. Germline values: CDR1 MNHEY, CDR2 SMNVEV (reference sequence). The CDR3 nucleotides read TGTGCCAGCAGTTTATCGCGGCGAAAGGGGGACAGGTCCTACGAGCAGTACTTC. The encoded protein is CASSLSRRKGDRSYEQYF.

This chain connects TRBV21-1 to TRBJ1-1; whether TRBD1, the table's D call, matches the DNA was not checked. TRBV21-1 is described as a pseudogene. The CDR3 is 15 residues long. The CDR3 DNA is TGTGCCAGCCGTTCTAACAGGGGCCTTAACACTGAAGCTTTCTTT. Residues: CASRSNRGLNTEAFF.

The chain joins TRBV10-1 to TRBJ1-1, with D perhaps matching TRBD1 (5 bases). There are 16 residues in the CDR3. Germline V CDR1 and CDR2: WNHNN, SYGVQD (reference sequence). Trimming took 6 bases from V and 4 from J, leaving 21 bases between them. CDR3 nucleotides: TGCGCCAGCAGCGCTATGGGTACAGGTTGTGGCACTGAAGCTTTCTTT. Translated: CASSAMGTGCGTEAFF.

The chain recombines TRBV11-2 with TRBJ2-7; 9 nucleotides align to TRBD1. The CDR3 covers 15 residues. Germline loops: CDR1 SGHAT, CDR2 FQNNGV. Losses at the gene ends were 5 bases for V and 5 bases for J; bases not matched to a gene: 10. The CDR3 DNA follows: TGTGCCAGCAGCATATTTCGGACAGGGGCCAACGAGCAGTACTTC. Amino acids: CASSIFRTGANEQYF.

V is TRBV7-2 and J is TRBJ2-3; 12 bases agree with TRBD2. The CDR3 is 16 residues long. CDR1 and CDR2 (germline): SGHTA, FQGNSA. V lost 5 bases to trimming and J lost 0 bases; unmatched junction nucleotides: 3. The DNA of the CDR3 is TGTGCCAGCAGCCCCGGGACTAGCGGGAGCACAGATACGCAGTATTTT. Its translation: CASSPGTSGSTDTQYF.

This chain connects TRBV15 to TRBJ1-4; the D is unclear. The CDR3 spans 13 residues. In germline, CDR1 is LNHNV, CDR2 YYDKDF (reference sequence). V was shortened by 6 bases and J by 0 bases, with 5 bases between the two germline ends. CDR3 loop: CATSFATNEKLFF. CDR3 DNA: TGTGCCACCAGTTTCGCAACTAATGAAAAACTGTTTTTT.

J is TRBJ2-4 and V is TRBV6-6; D is perhaps TRBD2 (5 bases). There are 16 residues in the CDR3. Trimming cost V 2 bases and J 0 bases, with 11 bases left between them. Germline V lookup: CDR1 MNHNY, CDR2 SVGAGI (reference sequence). CDR3 protein: CASSYASGLAKNIQYF. The CDR3, as DNA: TGTGCCAGCAGTTACGCCAGCGGACTAGCCAAAAACATTCAGTACTTC.